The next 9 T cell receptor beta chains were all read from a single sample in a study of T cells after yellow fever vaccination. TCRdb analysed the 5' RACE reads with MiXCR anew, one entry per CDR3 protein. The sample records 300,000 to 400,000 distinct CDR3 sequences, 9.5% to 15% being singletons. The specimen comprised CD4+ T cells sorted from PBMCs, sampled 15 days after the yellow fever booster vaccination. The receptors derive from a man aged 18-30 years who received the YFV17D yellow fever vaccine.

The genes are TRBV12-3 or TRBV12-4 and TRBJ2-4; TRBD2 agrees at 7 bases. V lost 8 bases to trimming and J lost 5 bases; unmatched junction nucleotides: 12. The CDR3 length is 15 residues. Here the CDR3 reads CASLEPGGRENIQYF. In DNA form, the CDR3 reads TGTGCCAGCCTGGAACCGGGGGGAAGGGAAAACATTCAGTACTTC.

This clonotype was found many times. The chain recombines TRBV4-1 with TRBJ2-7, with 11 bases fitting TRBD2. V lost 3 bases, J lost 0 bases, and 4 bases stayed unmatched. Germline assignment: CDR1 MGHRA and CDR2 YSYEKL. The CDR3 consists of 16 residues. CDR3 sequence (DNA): TGCGCCAGCAGCCAGGTACTAGCGGGGGACTCCTACGAGCAGTACTTC. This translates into CASSQVLAGDSYEQYF.

The CDR3 DNA follows: TGTGCCAGCAGCTCTAACAGGGGGCGAGAGACCCAGTACTTC. It translates to CASSSNRGRETQYF. The V gene is TRBV7-2, the J gene TRBJ2-5; 9 nucleotides align to TRBD1. There are 14 residues in the CDR3. V lost 4 bases to trimming and J lost 4 bases; unmatched junction nucleotides: 4. Per germline, CDR1 SGHTA and CDR2 FQGNSA.

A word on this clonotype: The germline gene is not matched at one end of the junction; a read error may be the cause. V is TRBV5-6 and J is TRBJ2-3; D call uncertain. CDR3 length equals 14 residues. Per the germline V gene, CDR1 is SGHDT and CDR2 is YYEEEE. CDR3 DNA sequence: TGTGCCAGCAGCTTGCAGTACAGCAAAGATACGCAGTATTTT. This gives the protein CASSLQYSKDTQYF.

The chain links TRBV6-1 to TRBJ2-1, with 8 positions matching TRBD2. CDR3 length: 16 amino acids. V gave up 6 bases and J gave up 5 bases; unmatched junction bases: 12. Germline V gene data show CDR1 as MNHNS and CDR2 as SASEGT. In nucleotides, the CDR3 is TGTGCCAGCAGGGGAACTAGCGGTAAAAATAACAATGAGCAGTTCTTC. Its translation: CASRGTSGKNNNEQFF.

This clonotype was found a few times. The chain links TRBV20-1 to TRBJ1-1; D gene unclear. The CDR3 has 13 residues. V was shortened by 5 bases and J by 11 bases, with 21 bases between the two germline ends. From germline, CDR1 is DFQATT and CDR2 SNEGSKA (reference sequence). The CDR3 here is CSAPSGPLGMAFF. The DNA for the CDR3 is TGCAGTGCTCCCTCTGGGCCACTGGGCATGGCTTTCTTT.

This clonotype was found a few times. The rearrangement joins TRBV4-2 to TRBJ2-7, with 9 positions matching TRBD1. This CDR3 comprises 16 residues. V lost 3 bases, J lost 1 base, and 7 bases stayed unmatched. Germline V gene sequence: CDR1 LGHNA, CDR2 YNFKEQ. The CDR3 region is CASSQSSGQGSYEQYF. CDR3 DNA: TGTGCCAGCAGCCAGTCTTCGGGACAGGGTTCCTACGAGCAGTACTTC.

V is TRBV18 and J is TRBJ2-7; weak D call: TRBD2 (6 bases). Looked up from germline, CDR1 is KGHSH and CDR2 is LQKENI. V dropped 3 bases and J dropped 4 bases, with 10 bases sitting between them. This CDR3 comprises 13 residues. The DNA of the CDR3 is TGTGCCAGCTCACCGGCAGGGAGGTACGAGCAGTACGTC. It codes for CASSPAGRYEQYV.

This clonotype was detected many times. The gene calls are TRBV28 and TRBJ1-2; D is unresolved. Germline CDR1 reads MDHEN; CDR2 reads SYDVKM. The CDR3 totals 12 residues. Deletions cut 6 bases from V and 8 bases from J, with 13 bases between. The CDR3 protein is CASSSPGKGYTF. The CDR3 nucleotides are TGTGCCAGCAGCTCCCCCGGAAAAGGCTACACCTTC.